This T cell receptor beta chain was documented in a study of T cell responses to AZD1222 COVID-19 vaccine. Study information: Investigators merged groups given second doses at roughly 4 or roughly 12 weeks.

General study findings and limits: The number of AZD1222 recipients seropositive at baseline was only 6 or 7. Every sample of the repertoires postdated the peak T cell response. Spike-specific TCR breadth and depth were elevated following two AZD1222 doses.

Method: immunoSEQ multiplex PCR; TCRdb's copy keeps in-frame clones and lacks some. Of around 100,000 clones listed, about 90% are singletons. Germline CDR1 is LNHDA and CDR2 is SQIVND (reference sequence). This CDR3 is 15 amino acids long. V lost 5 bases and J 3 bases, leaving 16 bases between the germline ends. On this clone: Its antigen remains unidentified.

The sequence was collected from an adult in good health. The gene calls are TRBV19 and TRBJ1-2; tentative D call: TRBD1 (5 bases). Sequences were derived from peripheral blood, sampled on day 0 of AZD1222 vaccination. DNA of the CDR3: TGTGCCAGTAGTCGCGGTTTACAGGCCGACTATGGCTACACCTTC. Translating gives CASSRGLQADYGYTF.